The rows below give T cell receptor beta chains drawn from one sample of a study of T cell changes during pregnancy in multiple sclerosis. The repertoire was sequenced with immunoSEQ multiplex PCR; TCRdb's copy has only in-frame clones and lacks some. The data show 30,000 to 45,000 clones, 91% seen once. The sequences come from CD8+ T cells from peripheral blood mononuclear cells, collected before pregnancy. The receptors stem from a female donor with multiple sclerosis, enrolled in a pregnancy study. Both conserved end residues are part of each CDR3. The D gene is left open where the match is weak. The size field is filled for only some rows; it gives once, few, many or a size class.

CDR3nt: TGTGCCAGCAGCTCCCCAGGGGGTAGGGACTTTCTTCCTAATGAGCAGTTCTTC; CDR3aa: CASSSPGGRDFLPNEQFF; abundance: .; d_gene: .; v_gene: TRBV11-2; j_gene: TRBJ2-1
CDR3nt: TGTGCCAGCAGTTTGGGACAGAACAATCAGCCCCAGCATTTT; CDR3aa: CASSLGQNNQPQHF; abundance: .; d_gene: TRBD1; v_gene: TRBV27; j_gene: TRBJ1-5
CDR3nt: TGTGCCGGTACTTTAGCGGGACCCAACAATGAGCAGTTCTTC; CDR3aa: CAGTLAGPNNEQFF; abundance: .; d_gene: TRBD2; v_gene: TRBV5-4; j_gene: TRBJ2-1
CDR3nt: TGTGCCAGCAGTCCCTGGACAGGGGGCTCTGGTGAGCAGTACTTC; CDR3aa: CASSPWTGGSGEQYF; abundance: .; d_gene: TRBD1; v_gene: TRBV27; j_gene: TRBJ2-7
CDR3nt: TGTGCCAGCCGGAACACCGGGGAGCTGTTTTTT; CDR3aa: CASRNTGELFF; abundance: .; d_gene: .; v_gene: TRBV27; j_gene: TRBJ2-2
CDR3nt: TGTGCCAGTACGACAGGGGCTGGGTACGAGCAGTACTTC; CDR3aa: CASTTGAGYEQYF; abundance: .; d_gene: TRBD1; v_gene: TRBV19; j_gene: TRBJ2-7
CDR3nt: TGTGCCAGCAGCTACGGGACAGGGGGTGGGTACGAGCAGTACTTC; CDR3aa: CASSYGTGGGYEQYF; abundance: .; d_gene: TRBD1; v_gene: TRBV27; j_gene: TRBJ2-7
CDR3nt: TGTGCCAGCGGCGGACAGAGTGAGACCCAGTACTTC; CDR3aa: CASGGQSETQYF; abundance: .; d_gene: .; v_gene: TRBV2; j_gene: TRBJ2-5
CDR3nt: TGTGCCAGCAGTGAAGCGGGACAAACAATGTACCAAGAGACCCAGTACTTC; CDR3aa: CASSEAGQTMYQETQYF; abundance: .; d_gene: .; v_gene: TRBV2; j_gene: TRBJ2-5
CDR3nt: TGTGCCAGCAGCTTGGGACTAGCGGGCTACAATGAGCAGTTCTTC; CDR3aa: CASSLGLAGYNEQFF; abundance: .; d_gene: TRBD2; v_gene: TRBV11-2; j_gene: TRBJ2-1
CDR3nt: TGTGCCAGCAGTTCCCGAGGCGGGAGGGGAGCCTACGAGCAGTACTTC; CDR3aa: CASSSRGGRGAYEQYF; abundance: .; d_gene: TRBD2; v_gene: TRBV11-2; j_gene: TRBJ2-7
CDR3nt: TGTGCCAGCAGCTTAGGGCAGACTGAAGCTTTCTTT; CDR3aa: CASSLGQTEAFF; abundance: .; d_gene: .; v_gene: TRBV11-2; j_gene: TRBJ1-1
CDR3nt: TGTGCCAGCAGCTTAGGGGCGACGGATAAAGCTTTCTTT; CDR3aa: CASSLGATDKAFF; abundance: .; d_gene: .; v_gene: TRBV11-2; j_gene: TRBJ1-1
CDR3nt: TGTGCCTGGAGGAGAAGAGCGGGAGAAGGGTCCTACGAGCAGTACTTC; CDR3aa: CAWRRRAGEGSYEQYF; abundance: .; d_gene: TRBD2; v_gene: TRBV30; j_gene: TRBJ2-7
CDR3nt: TGTGCCAGCATCAGTGGCGGGAGCGATGAGCAGTTCTTC; CDR3aa: CASISGGSDEQFF; abundance: .; d_gene: TRBD2; v_gene: TRBV7-6; j_gene: TRBJ2-1
CDR3nt: TGTGCCACCGAGGGATTCTACACCGGGGAGCTGTTTTTT; CDR3aa: CATEGFYTGELFF; abundance: few; d_gene: .; v_gene: TRBV19; j_gene: TRBJ2-2
CDR3nt: TGTGCCATCAGTGAGTCGGAACAGGGGGCCCACAATGAGCAGTTCTTC; CDR3aa: CAISESEQGAHNEQFF; abundance: .; d_gene: TRBD1; v_gene: TRBV10-3; j_gene: TRBJ2-1
CDR3nt: TGTGCCAGCAGCCCAGAAGCCGGGACAGGGGGATATGGCTACACCTTC; CDR3aa: CASSPEAGTGGYGYTF; abundance: .; d_gene: TRBD1; v_gene: TRBV5-8; j_gene: TRBJ1-2
CDR3nt: TGTGCCAGCAGCGGACGGACAGGTCAACTTGATGGCTACACCTTC; CDR3aa: CASSGRTGQLDGYTF; abundance: few; d_gene: TRBD1; v_gene: TRBV7-9; j_gene: TRBJ1-2
CDR3nt: TGTGCCAGCAGCACAGGGATGAACACTGAAGCTTTCTTT; CDR3aa: CASSTGMNTEAFF; abundance: .; d_gene: .; v_gene: TRBV7-9; j_gene: TRBJ1-1
CDR3nt: TGTGCCAGCAGTGACTCAGGCGGGAGCGGCACAGATACGCAGTATTTT; CDR3aa: CASSDSGGSGTDTQYF; abundance: .; d_gene: TRBD2; v_gene: TRBV6-4; j_gene: TRBJ2-3
CDR3nt: TGTGCCAGCAGCCGCGGATGGGGGGATGGCTACACCTTC; CDR3aa: CASSRGWGDGYTF; abundance: .; d_gene: .; v_gene: TRBV6-1; j_gene: TRBJ1-2
CDR3nt: TGTGCCAGCAGTTACCTAGCCTCTGGGGTGGATACGCAGTATTTT; CDR3aa: CASSYLASGVDTQYF; abundance: once; d_gene: .; v_gene: TRBV6-5; j_gene: TRBJ2-3